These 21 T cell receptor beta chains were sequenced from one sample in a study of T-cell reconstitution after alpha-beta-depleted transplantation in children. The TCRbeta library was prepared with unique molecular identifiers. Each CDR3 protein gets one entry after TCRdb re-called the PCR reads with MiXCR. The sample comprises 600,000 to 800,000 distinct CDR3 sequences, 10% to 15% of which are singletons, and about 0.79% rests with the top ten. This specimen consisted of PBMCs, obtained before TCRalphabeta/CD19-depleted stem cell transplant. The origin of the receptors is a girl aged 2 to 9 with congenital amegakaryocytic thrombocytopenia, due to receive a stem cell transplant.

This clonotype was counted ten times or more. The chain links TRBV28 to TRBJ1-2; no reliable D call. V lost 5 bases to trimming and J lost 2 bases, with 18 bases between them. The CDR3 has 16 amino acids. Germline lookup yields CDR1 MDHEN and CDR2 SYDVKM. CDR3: CASSLLDGAGNYGYTF. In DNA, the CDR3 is TGTGCCAGCAGTCTCCTTGACGGCGCGGGGAACTATGGCTACACCTTC.

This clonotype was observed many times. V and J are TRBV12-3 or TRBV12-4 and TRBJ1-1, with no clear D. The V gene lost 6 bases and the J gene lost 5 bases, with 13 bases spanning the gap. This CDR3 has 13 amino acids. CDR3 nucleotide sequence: TGTGCCAGCAGCCAACCCGGTCGTACTGAAGCTTTCTTT. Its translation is CASSQPGRTEAFF.

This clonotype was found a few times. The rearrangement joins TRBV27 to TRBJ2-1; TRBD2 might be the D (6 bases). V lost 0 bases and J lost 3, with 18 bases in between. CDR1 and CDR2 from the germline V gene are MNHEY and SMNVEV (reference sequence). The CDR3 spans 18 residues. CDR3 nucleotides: TGTGCCAGCAGTTTATCGATAGGGAGTCGGGGGTTCTACAATGAGCAGTTCTTC. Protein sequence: CASSLSIGSRGFYNEQFF.

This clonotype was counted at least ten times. In DNA form, the CDR3 reads TGTGCCAGCAGTGAATATCACAGGGGTATGAAGACCCAGTACTTC. It translates to CASSEYHRGMKTQYF. The V gene is TRBV25-1, the J gene TRBJ2-5, with 7 bases fitting TRBD1. Germline values: CDR1 MGHDK, CDR2 SYGVNS. Trimming cost V 0 bases and J 6 bases; bases outside gene matches: 7. The CDR3 has 15 amino acids.

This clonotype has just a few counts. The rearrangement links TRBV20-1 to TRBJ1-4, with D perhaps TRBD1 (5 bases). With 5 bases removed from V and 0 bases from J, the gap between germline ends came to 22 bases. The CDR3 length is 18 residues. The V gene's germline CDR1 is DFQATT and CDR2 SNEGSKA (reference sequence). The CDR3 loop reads CSAHVVGGTHSTNEKLFF. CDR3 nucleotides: TGCAGTGCTCACGTGGTCGGGGGGACTCACTCAACTAATGAAAAACTGTTTTTT.

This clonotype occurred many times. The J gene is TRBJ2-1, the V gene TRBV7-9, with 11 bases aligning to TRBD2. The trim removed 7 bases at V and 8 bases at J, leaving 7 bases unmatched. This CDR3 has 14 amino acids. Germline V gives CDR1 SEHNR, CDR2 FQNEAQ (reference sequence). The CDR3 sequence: CASTASGRQDEQFF. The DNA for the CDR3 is TGTGCCAGCACTGCTAGCGGGAGGCAGGATGAGCAGTTCTTC.

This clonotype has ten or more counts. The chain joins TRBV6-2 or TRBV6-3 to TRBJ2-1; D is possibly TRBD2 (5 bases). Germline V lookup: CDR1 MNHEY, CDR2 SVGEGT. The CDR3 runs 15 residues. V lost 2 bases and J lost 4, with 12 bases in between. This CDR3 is CASSYQSGRYNEQFF. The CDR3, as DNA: TGTGCCAGCAGTTACCAAAGCGGTAGATACAATGAGCAGTTCTTC.

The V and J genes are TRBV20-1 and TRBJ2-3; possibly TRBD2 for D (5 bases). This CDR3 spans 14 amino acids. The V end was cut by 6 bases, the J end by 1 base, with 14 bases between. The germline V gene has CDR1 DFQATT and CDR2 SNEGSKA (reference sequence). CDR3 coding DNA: TGCAGTGCCACCCCTCGGGGTCGCACAGATACGCAGTATTTT. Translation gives CSATPRGRTDTQYF.

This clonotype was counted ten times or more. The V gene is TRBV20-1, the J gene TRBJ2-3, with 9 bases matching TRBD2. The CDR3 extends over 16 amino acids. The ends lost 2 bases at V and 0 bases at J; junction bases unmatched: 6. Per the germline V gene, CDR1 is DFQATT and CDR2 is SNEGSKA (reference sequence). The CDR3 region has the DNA TGCAGTGCTAGACGATCTAGCGGGACGAGCACAGATACGCAGTATTTT. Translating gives CSARRSSGTSTDTQYF.

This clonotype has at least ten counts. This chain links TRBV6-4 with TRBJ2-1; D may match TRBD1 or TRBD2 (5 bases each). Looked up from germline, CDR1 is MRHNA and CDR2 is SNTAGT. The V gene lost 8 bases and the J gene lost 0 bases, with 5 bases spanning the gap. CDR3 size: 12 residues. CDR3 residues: CASGGSYNEQFF. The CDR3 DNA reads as TGTGCCAGCGGGGGCTCCTACAATGAGCAGTTCTTC.

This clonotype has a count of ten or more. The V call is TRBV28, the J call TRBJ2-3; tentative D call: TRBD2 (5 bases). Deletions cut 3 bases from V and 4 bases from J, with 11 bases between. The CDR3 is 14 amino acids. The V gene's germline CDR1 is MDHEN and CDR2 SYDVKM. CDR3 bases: TGTGCCAGCAGTTTCCCCCTAGCCGCAGATACGCAGTATTTT. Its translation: CASSFPLAADTQYF. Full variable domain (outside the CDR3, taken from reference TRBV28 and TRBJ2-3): DVKVTQSSRYLVKRTGEKVFLECVQDMDHENMFWYRQDPGLGLRLIYFSYDVKMKEKGDIPEGYSVSREKKERFSLILESASTNQTSMYLCASSFPLAADTQYFGPGTRLTVL.

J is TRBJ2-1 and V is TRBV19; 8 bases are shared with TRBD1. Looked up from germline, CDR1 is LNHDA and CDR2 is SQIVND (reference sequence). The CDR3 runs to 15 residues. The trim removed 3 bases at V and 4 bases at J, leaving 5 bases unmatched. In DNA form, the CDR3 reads TGTGCCAGTAGTATGGGGACAGGCCTATACAATGAGCAGTTCTTC. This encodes CASSMGTGLYNEQFF.

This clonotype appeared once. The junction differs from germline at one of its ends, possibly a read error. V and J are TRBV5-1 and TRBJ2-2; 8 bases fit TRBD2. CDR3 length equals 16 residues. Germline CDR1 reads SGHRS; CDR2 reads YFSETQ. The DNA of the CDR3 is TGCCCCAGCAGCCCCCGGATAGCGGGATCAACCGGGGAGCTGTTTTTT. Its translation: CPSSPRIAGSTGELFF.

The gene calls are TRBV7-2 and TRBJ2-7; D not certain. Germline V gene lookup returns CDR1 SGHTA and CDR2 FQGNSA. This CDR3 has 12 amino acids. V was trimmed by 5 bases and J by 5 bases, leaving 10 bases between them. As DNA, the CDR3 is TGTGCCAGCAGCCAGGTTTTGAACGAGCAGTACTTC. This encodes CASSQVLNEQYF.

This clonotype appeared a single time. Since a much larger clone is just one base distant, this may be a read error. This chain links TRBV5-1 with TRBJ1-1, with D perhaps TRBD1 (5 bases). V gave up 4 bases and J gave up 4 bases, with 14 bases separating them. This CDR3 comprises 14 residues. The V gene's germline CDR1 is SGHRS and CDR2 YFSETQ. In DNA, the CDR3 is TGCGCCAGCAGCCATGGCCAGGGCGCCACTGAAGCTTTCTTT. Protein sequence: CASSHGQGATEAFF.

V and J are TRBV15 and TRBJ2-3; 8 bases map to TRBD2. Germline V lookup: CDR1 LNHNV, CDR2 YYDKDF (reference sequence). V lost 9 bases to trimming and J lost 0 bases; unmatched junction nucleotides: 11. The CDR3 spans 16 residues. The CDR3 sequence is CATKSGGNPSTDTQYF. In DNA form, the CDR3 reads TGTGCCACAAAAAGCGGGGGTAATCCTAGCACAGATACGCAGTATTTT. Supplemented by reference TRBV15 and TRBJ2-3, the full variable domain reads DAMVIQNPRYQVTQFGKPVTLSCSQTLNHNVMYWYQQKSSQAPKLLFHYYDKDFNNEADTPDNFQSRRPNTSFCFLDIRSPGLGDTAMYLCATKSGGNPSTDTQYFGPGTRLTVL.

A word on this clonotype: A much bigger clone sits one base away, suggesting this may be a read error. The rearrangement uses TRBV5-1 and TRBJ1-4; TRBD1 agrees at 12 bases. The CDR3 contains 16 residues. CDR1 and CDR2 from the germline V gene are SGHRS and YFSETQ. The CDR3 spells CASSSLGGTGGENLFF. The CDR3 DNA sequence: TGCGCCAGCAGTAGTCTTGGAGGGACAGGGGGCGAAAACCTGTTTTTT.

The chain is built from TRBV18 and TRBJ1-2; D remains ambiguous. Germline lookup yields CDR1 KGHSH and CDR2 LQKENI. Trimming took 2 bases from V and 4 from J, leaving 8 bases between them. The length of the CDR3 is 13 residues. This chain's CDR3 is CASSPGSLYGYTF. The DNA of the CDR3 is TGTGCCAGCTCACCAGGGTCCCTCTATGGCTACACCTTC.

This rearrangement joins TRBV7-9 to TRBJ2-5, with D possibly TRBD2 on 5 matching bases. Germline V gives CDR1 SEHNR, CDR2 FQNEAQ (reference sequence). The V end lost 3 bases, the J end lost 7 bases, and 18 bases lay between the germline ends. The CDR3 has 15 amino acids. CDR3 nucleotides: TGTGCCAGCAGCTTGTATCTGGAGACTCGGGGGACCCAGTACTTC. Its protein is CASSLYLETRGTQYF.

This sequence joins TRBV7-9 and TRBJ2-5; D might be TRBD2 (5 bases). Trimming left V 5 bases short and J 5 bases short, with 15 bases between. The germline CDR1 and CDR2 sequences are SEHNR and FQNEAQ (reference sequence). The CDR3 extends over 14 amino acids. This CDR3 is CASSQISAGETQYF. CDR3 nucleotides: TGTGCCAGCAGCCAAATTAGCGCCGGGGAGACCCAGTACTTC.

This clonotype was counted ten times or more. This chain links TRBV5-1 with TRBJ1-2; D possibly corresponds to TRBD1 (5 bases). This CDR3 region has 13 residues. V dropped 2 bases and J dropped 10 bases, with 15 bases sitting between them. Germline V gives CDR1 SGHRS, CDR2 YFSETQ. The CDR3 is CASSLERDAVYTF. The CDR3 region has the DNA TGCGCCAGCAGCTTAGAGCGGGACGCCGTCTACACCTTC.